This TCR beta chain was identified in a study of T-cell memory formation after mild COVID-19. Study information: Clusters of TCRs were largely donor specific.

The CDR3 length is 11 residues. The germline V gene has CDR1 SEHNR and CDR2 FQNEAQ (reference sequence). V lost 3 bases to trimming and J lost 9 bases, with 9 bases between them. This clonotype came up many times. Researchers used 5'RACE with constant-segment primers to make TCR alpha and TCR beta cDNA libraries that carry sample barcodes and UMIs. TCRdb called the 5' RACE reads again in MiXCR, with one record for every CDR3 protein. Of 250,000 to 400,000 distinct CDR3 sequences listed, approximately 15% are singletons. The TCR originated in a man aged 18 to 30 who had mild COVID-19 (a few samples of this study predate the infection). Cell type and time point are not known. The chain joins TRBV7-9 to TRBJ2-7; D is undetermined. The sample was PBMCs or a T cell subset sorted from them (not recorded which). CDR3: CASSLTGRQYF. The CDR3 DNA follows: TGTGCCAGCAGCTTGACGGGCCGGCAGTACTTC.